One sample yielded the 7 T cell receptor beta chains listed below, sequenced in a study of naive and memory T cell subsets (dated by TCRdb to 2016 to 2017). The sample's treatment or condition label, in plain terms: skin biopsy from PPD injection site in Mantoux-positive individual. The study reported a robust and sensitive protocol to amplify, sequence and analyze TCRs, based on 3' ligation of a UMI-containing oligonucleotide to TCR cDNA. The receptor library was made with UMI-ligation and nested PCR. Sequenced on an Illumina MiSeq. Four rounds of PCR, run with the SP2 primer together with nested alpha and beta constant region primers, were used to amplify the ligated cDNA. In-frame beta chains were kept once TCRdb had trimmed the public reads at Q25 with fastp and called clones with MiXCR. Here each entry gathers all rows of one CDR3 protein and keeps the most common genes and DNA. This sample has 20,000 to 25,000 distinct CDR3 sequences in its table, and approximately 5.7% of those were observed once. The ten largest clones add up to roughly 6.2% of the sample.

The specimen comprised skin, sampled from a tuberculin skin test site. The receptors originated from an adult in good health.

This clonotype showed up just a few times. J is TRBJ2-7 and V is TRBV5-4; no reliable D call. Trimming removed 5 bases from V and 2 bases from J, with 17 bases in between. This CDR3 region has 15 residues. Germline values: CDR1 SGHNT, CDR2 YYREEE (reference sequence). In DNA, the CDR3 is TGTGCCAGCAGTAGCCCTGGGCAGCGTACCTACGAGCAGTACTTC. Its protein is CASSSPGQRTYEQYF.

This clonotype was recorded many times. At one of its ends the junction is not consistent with the germline gene, which may arise from a read error. The chain uses TRBV4-2 and TRBJ2-1; D not resolved. Germline assignment: CDR1 LGHNA and CDR2 YNFKEQ. The CDR3 sequence is 15 residues long. The CDR3 is CASSQQKGIYDEQFF. The CDR3, as DNA: TGTGCCAGCAGCCAACAGAAAGGGATCTACGATGAGCAGTTCTTC.

This clonotype was seen repeatedly, ten times or more. The V and J genes are TRBV6-2 or TRBV6-3 and TRBJ2-1; weak D call: TRBD2 (6 bases). CDR3 length: 12 amino acids. CDR1 is MNHEY and CDR2 is SVGEGT in the germline V gene. The V end lost 7 bases, the J end lost 11 bases, and 15 bases lay between the germline ends. CDR3 residues: CASTDPGVQQFF. DNA of the CDR3: TGTGCCAGCACAGACCCGGGGGTGCAGCAGTTCTTC.

Only a few counts were recorded for this clonotype. A read error may be the cause here, since a much bigger clone is one base away. The gene calls are TRBV11-2 and TRBJ2-5; D unclear. V gave up 5 bases and J gave up 5 bases, with 9 bases separating them. Germline loops: CDR1 SGHAT, CDR2 FQNNGV. The CDR3 runs to 12 residues. CDR3 protein: CASSLGIETQYF. The CDR3 nucleotides read TGTGCCAGCAGCCTAGGAATTGAGACCCAGTACTTC.

This clonotype appeared many times. Here the CDR3 reads CASRGLSRDKYNEQFF. The CDR3 DNA follows: TGTGCCAGCAGGGGTTTGAGTCGGGACAAATACAATGAGCAGTTCTTC. The rearrangement uses TRBV6-5 and TRBJ2-1; D may be TRBD1 (6 bases). CDR1 and CDR2 from the germline V gene are MNHEY and SVGAGI. Deletions cut 6 bases from V and 4 bases from J, with 19 bases between. The CDR3 runs to 16 residues.

The chain is built from TRBV4-1 and TRBJ2-1; D remains ambiguous. This CDR3 is 13 amino acids long. Between the trimmed V and J ends, which lost 4 bases and 10 bases, there was a span of 14 bases. The germline V gene has CDR1 MGHRA and CDR2 YSYEKL. CDR3 DNA: TGCGCCAGCAGCCCTCCGGACCTGGGGGAGCAGTTCTTC. Encoded protein: CASSPPDLGEQFF.

This clonotype was seen more than once but under ten times. The J gene is TRBJ1-1, the V gene TRBV20-1; a possible D gene is TRBD1 (5 bases). Germline CDR1 reads DFQATT; CDR2 reads SNEGSKA (reference sequence). V lost 0 bases to trimming and J lost 4 bases, with 12 bases between them. The CDR3 contains 14 residues. For the CDR3, the DNA is TGCAGTGCTAGAGATCGGGGGACGGGCACTGAAGCTTTCTTT. Protein: CSARDRGTGTEAFF.